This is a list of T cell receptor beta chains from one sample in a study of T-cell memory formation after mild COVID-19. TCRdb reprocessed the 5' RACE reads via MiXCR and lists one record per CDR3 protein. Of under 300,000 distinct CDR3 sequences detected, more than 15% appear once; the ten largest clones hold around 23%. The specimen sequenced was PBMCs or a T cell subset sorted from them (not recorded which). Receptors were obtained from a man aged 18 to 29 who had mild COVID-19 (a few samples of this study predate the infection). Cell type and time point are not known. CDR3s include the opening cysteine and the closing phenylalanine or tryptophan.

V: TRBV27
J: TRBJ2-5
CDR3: CASSLSETQETQYF

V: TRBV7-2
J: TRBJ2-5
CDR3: CASSSRGGQAATQYF

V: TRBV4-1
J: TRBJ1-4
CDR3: CASSHPSLTLEKLFF

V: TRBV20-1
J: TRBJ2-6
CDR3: CSARSAGVLTF

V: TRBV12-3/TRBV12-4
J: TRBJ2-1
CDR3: CASSLQAGGPHEQFF

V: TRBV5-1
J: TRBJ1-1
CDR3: CASSPGSGLEAFF

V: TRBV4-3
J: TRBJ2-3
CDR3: CASSQGDRVPDTQYF

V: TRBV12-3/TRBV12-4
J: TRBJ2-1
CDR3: CASSLVEYDEQFF

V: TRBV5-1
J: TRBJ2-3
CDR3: CASSLGQEADTQYF

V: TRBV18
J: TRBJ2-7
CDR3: CASSPDMTYEQYF

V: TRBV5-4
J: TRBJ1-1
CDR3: CASSLGWRGREAFF

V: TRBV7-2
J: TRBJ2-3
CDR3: CASSWLLAGGADTQYF

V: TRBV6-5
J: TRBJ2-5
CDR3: CASSYLDRGHQETQYF

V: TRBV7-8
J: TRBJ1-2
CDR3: CASSLEGDLYGYTF

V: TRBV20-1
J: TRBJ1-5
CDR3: CSAARVEDQPQHF

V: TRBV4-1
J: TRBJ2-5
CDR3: CASSQGQGAGQETQYF

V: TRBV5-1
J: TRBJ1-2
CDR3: CASSQDPYGYTF

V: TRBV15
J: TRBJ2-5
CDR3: CATSSLGPPRGTQYF

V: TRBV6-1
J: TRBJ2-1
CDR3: CASTLHPVGTGNEQFF

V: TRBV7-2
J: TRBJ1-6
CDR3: CASSKRQGGESPLHF

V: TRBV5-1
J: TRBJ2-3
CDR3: CASTAKTGPQDTQYF

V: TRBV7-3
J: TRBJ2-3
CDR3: CASSLGVAGVADTQYF

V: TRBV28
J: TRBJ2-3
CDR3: CASRGQGLTDTQYF

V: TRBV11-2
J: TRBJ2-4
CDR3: CASSLTSGGPGNIQYF

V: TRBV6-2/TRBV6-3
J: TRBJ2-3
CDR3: CASSYGAGPYRGTQYF

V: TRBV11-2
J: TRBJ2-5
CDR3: CASSPRQGWGLETQYF

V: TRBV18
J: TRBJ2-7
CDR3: CASSIKMVSYEQYF

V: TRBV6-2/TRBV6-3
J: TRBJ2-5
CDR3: CASSYREQETQYF

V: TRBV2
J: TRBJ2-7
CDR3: CAIRSWAGGADEQYF

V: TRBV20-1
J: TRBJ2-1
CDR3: CSASLLLNEQFF

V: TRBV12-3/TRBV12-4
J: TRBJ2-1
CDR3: CASSFETGRTQQFF

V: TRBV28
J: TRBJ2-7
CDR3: CASSLRTELLF

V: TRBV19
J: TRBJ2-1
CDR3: CASSGGTSANNEQFF

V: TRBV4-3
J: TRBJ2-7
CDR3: CASSQDRIGPWEQYF

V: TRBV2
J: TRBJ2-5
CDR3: CASHETVVETQYF

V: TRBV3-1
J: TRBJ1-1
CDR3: CASSQGGVIFEAFF

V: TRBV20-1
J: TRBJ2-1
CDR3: CSARLANYNEQFF

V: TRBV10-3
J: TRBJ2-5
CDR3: CAISGEGGETQYF

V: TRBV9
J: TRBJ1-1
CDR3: CASSVGGQGEAFF

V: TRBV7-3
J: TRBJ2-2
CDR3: CASSQGLAANTGELFF

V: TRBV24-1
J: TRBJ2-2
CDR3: CATSDWGAGTGELFF

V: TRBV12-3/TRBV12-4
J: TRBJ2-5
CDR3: CASSQSWATQYF

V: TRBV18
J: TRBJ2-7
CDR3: CASSRTAGIHEQYF

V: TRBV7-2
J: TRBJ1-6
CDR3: CASSLVGTGGANSPLHF

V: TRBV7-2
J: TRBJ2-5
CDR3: CASTSGRGRRGETQYF

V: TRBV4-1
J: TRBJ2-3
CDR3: CASSHSGTGGGVTQYF

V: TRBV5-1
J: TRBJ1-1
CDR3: CASSPAGAEAFF

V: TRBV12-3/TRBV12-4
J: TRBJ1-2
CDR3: CASSRFPRGVGYTF

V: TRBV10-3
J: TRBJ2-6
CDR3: CAIKERTGNSGANVLTF

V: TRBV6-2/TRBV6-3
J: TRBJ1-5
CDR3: CASSGVLEPQHF

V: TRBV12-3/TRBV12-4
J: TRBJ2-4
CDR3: CASSLGGPFAKNIQYF

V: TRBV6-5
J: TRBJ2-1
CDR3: CASSYSPYNEQFF

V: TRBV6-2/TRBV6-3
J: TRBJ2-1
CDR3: CASSTPYNEQFF

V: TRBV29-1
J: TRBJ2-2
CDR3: CSVSWLAGELFF